This TCR beta chain was found in a study of cytomegalovirus exposure and HLA in healthy donors. The study ran its PCR with 60 Vbeta and 13 Jbeta primers. Sequencing used immunoSEQ multiplex PCR; TCRdb keeps in-frame clones, though not all of them. The data contain about 130,000 clones, roughly four fifths of them seen just once; the ten biggest clones take up over 9%. Findings of the study overall: A later analysis by the authors found several of the most significant clusters apparently linked to common viral pathogens. In all likelihood, a cluster of highly shared sequence variants was a sequencing artifact. Reports state that TCR beta sequences accurately predicted most subjects' HLA-A and HLA-B alleles.

V gave up 6 bases and J gave up 6 bases, with 13 bases separating them. The CDR3 sequence is 13 residues long. The V gene's germline CDR1 is SNHLY and CDR2 FYNNEI. As concerns this clone: The antigen is not known.

Sequenced: PBMCs. This TCR derives from a male donor in good health and CMV-seropositive. V is TRBV2 and J is TRBJ2-3; a possible D gene is TRBD2 (6 bases). The CDR3 DNA reads TGTGCCAGCAGGGGCGGGATCCCCGATACGCAGTATTTT. Translation gives CASRGGIPDTQYF.